Below, one T cell receptor (beta chain) is given with its context. Germline values: CDR1 SNHLY, CDR2 FYNNEI. V was clipped by 10 bases and J by 3 bases; unmatched bases: 14. CDR3 length: 17 amino acids. Extracted from the samples, RNA was reverse transcribed into cDNA to serve as the sequencing template. Profiled with immunoSEQ multiplex PCR; TCRdb holds only in-frame clones, not every one. The sample contains approximately 180,000 clones, about 70% of which appear only once. The sample originates from a study of CD8+ T cells in alopecia areata. The rearrangement uses TRBV2 and TRBJ1-5, with 11 bases identical to TRBD1. This clonotype was sampled from a human donor with alopecia areata. The input for sequencing was CD8+ T cells sorted from blood, taken at week 0. The CDR3 spells CATAPDRGRSINQPQHF. In nucleotides, the CDR3 is TGTGCCACTGCACCGGACAGGGGGCGATCGATCAATCAGCCCCAGCATTTT.